Below are 24 T cell receptor beta chains sequenced from a single sample in a study of response to subunit inactivated influenza vaccine. TCRdb processed the RT-PCR reads anew with MiXCR; each CDR3 protein has one entry. The profile shows 400,000 to 550,000 distinct CDR3 sequences, about 25% of them singletons. The sequences come from CD4+ T cells sorted from PBMCs, collected 5 to 6 days after vaccination. These receptor sequences come from a man aged 45-65 years who received an inactivated influenza vaccine.

This clonotype was seen a handful of times. V and J are TRBV7-2 and TRBJ2-1; 10 bases line up with TRBD1. Per the germline V gene, CDR1 is SGHTA and CDR2 is FQGNSA. V trimming: 6 bases; J trimming: 9 bases; junction bases outside the gene matches: 8. The CDR3 has 14 residues. CDR3 in amino acids: CASSQADRGREQFF. The CDR3 nucleotides are TGTGCCAGCAGTCAAGCAGACAGGGGGCGTGAGCAGTTCTTC.

The chain is built from TRBV15 and TRBJ1-4; TRBD1 matches 8 bases. Trimming at V came to 6 bases and at J to 7 bases, leaving 4 bases not matched to a gene. The CDR3 consists of 13 residues. CDR1 and CDR2 from the germline V gene are LNHNV and YYDKDF (reference sequence). CDR3: CATRPTGVEKLFF. The CDR3 bases are TGTGCCACCAGGCCGACAGGGGTTGAAAAACTGTTTTTT.

This clonotype was detected a few times. DNA of the CDR3: TGTGCCAGCAGCTTTAGTTGGGTTGGGGGAGGGGAAAAACTGTTTTTT. Its translation is CASSFSWVGGGEKLFF. The chain recombines TRBV7-8 with TRBJ1-4; D may be TRBD1 (5 bases). The CDR3 contains 16 residues. Deletions cut 3 bases from V and 8 bases from J, with 19 bases between. Looked up from germline, CDR1 is SGHVS and CDR2 is FQNEAQ. Full variable domain (outside the CDR3, taken from reference TRBV7-8 and TRBJ1-4): GAGVSQSPRYKVAKRGQDVALRCDPISGHVSLFWYQQALGQGPEFLTYFQNEAQLDKSGLPSDRFFAERPEGSVSTLKIQRTQQEDSAVYLCASSFSWVGGGEKLFFGSGTQLSVL.

The J gene is TRBJ1-6, the V gene TRBV12-3 or TRBV12-4; D gene unclear. V lost 0 bases to trimming and J lost 7 bases, with 7 bases between them. The CDR3 is 14 amino acids. The CDR3 DNA reads as TGTGCCAGCAGTTTAGCGCACGGGAATTCACCCCTCCACTTT. This gives the protein CASSLAHGNSPLHF.

This clonotype was seen a handful of times. V is TRBV20-1 and J is TRBJ2-3; a possible D gene is TRBD2 (6 bases). The CDR3 totals 13 residues. Per germline, CDR1 DFQATT and CDR2 SNEGSKA (reference sequence). Trimming pared 7 bases from V and 6 bases from J, leaving 17 bases between. The CDR3 coding sequence is TGCAGTGGGCCGGGTGCGGGGCCCGATACGCAGTATTTT. It is translated as CSGPGAGPDTQYF.

This clonotype was counted only a few times. The rearrangement links TRBV5-1 to TRBJ2-5, with a weak D call TRBD1 (6 bases). Germline values: CDR1 SGHRS, CDR2 YFSETQ. V was pared by 3 bases and J by 4 bases, with 16 bases between. The CDR3 is 15 residues long. The CDR3 region is CASSSGAKGRETQYF. The CDR3 DNA follows: TGCGCCAGCAGCTCAGGGGCCAAGGGTAGAGAGACCCAGTACTTC.

This clonotype was recorded a few times. The chain combines TRBV20-1 with TRBJ2-7; TRBD1 matches at 12 bases. This CDR3 has 14 residues. Germline values: CDR1 DFQATT, CDR2 SNEGSKA (reference sequence). V trimming: 2 bases; J trimming: 6 bases; junction bases outside the gene matches: 5. CDR3 DNA sequence: TGCAGTGCTAGACCGGGACAGGGGGCGATCGAGCAGTACTTC. It yields the protein CSARPGQGAIEQYF.

This clonotype occurred a few times. The genes are TRBV4-3 and TRBJ2-5; D is ambiguous. Germline loops: CDR1 LGHNA, CDR2 YSLEER. This CDR3 has 13 amino acids. Trimming removed 5 bases at V and 3 bases at J, with 10 bases between. The CDR3 spells CASSKTMEETQYF. The CDR3 nucleotides read TGCGCCAGCAGCAAAACTATGGAAGAGACCCAGTACTTC.

This sequence joins TRBV20-1 and TRBJ2-3; no firm D call. Germline loops: CDR1 DFQATT, CDR2 SNEGSKA (reference sequence). CDR3 length: 12 amino acids. The V gene lost 1 base and the J gene lost 4 bases, with 6 bases spanning the gap. Written as DNA, the CDR3 is TGCAGTGCTAGAGTATCGTCAGATACGCAGTATTTT. Its translation is CSARVSSDTQYF.

The chain couples TRBV7-9 to TRBJ2-3, with TRBD1 matching over 8 bases. J was trimmed by 5 bases and V by 5 bases; bases with no gene match: 9. The germline CDR1 and CDR2 sequences are SEHNR and FQNEAQ (reference sequence). This CDR3 spans 15 amino acids. The CDR3 region is CASSANRGRKDTQYF. In nucleotides, the CDR3 is TGTGCCAGCAGCGCCAACAGGGGGAGGAAAGATACGCAGTATTTT.

This clonotype was counted only a few times. The rearrangement links TRBV5-1 to TRBJ1-3, with D uncertain. V shed 4 bases and J shed 4 bases, with 9 bases lying between them. The CDR3 contains 13 residues. The germline V gene has CDR1 SGHRS and CDR2 YFSETQ. The CDR3 sequence: CASSGTEGNTIYF. As DNA, the CDR3 is TGCGCCAGCAGCGGCACAGAGGGAAACACCATATATTTT.

There are a few counts of this clonotype. The genes are TRBV9 and TRBJ2-3; 11 bases match TRBD1. V lost 4 bases and J lost 4; bases outside the gene matches: 5. Looked up from germline, CDR1 is SGDLS and CDR2 is YYNGEE. This CDR3 contains 15 residues. In DNA, the CDR3 is TGTGCCAGCAGCCTACGGGGACAGGGGGCAGATACGCAGTATTTT. The encoded protein is CASSLRGQGADTQYF.

This clonotype has only a few counts. The chain combines TRBV12-3 or TRBV12-4 with TRBJ2-1; 7 positions agree with TRBD1. This CDR3 has 14 residues. V shed 5 bases and J 9 bases; nucleotides not matched to a gene: 10. The CDR3 is CASSPRQGWTEQFF. CDR3 in DNA: TGTGCCAGCAGTCCGCGACAGGGTTGGACTGAGCAGTTCTTC.

This clonotype turned up a few times. The chain employs TRBV20-1 and TRBJ2-3; the D gene is possibly TRBD2 (5 bases). Germline values: CDR1 DFQATT, CDR2 SNEGSKA (reference sequence). CDR3 length: 12 amino acids. Trimming shortened V by 3 bases and J by 2 bases, and 6 bases separated the two germline ends. CDR3 sequence reads: CSARDFTDTQYF. The CDR3 coding sequence is TGCAGTGCTAGGGACTTCACAGATACGCAGTATTTT.

This clonotype was seen only a few times. The gene calls are TRBV20-1 and TRBJ2-5; 9 bases agree with TRBD2. Germline CDR1 and CDR2: DFQATT and SNEGSKA (reference sequence). The CDR3 spans 16 residues. Germline trimming cut 2 bases from V and 4 bases from J; bases unmatched to any gene: 11. In DNA form, the CDR3 reads TGCAGTGCTAGATTAACCCCGGGACTAGCATCAGAGACCCAGTACTTC. Its translation: CSARLTPGLASETQYF.

Only a few counts were recorded for this clonotype. The chain couples TRBV6-5 to TRBJ2-1; D uncertain. Trimming stripped 6 bases from V and 10 bases from J, with 10 bases between. CDR1 is MNHEY and CDR2 is SVGAGI in the germline V gene. This CDR3 region has 11 residues. CDR3 DNA: TGTGCCAGCAGAAGCGTCGGCGAGCAGTTCTTC. Protein sequence: CASRSVGEQFF.

The gene calls are TRBV12-3 or TRBV12-4 and TRBJ2-7; D call uncertain. CDR3 length: 12 residues. V was pared by 10 bases and J by 3 bases, with 13 bases between. Written as DNA, the CDR3 is TGTGCCACCCAGGCCTCCCTCTACGAGCAGTACTTC. Translation gives CATQASLYEQYF.

The V call is TRBV20-1, the J call TRBJ2-2; 11 bases line up with TRBD2. The germline CDR1 and CDR2 sequences are DFQATT and SNEGSKA (reference sequence). The CDR3 extends over 17 amino acids. J gave up 4 bases and V 4 bases, and 11 bases lay outside the gene matches. The CDR3: CSATGLAGGPRTGELFF. The CDR3, as DNA: TGCAGTGCTACCGGACTAGCGGGCGGACCCCGCACCGGGGAGCTGTTTTTT.

This clonotype came up a few times. This chain joins TRBV3-1 and TRBJ2-5; D is undetermined. The CDR3 spans 18 residues. Germline CDR1 and CDR2: LGHDT and YNNKEL (reference sequence). Trimming took off 0 bases at V and 4 bases at J, with 21 bases between the two ends. CDR3 sequence: CASSQDSLLGPNRETQYF. CDR3 DNA: TGTGCCAGCAGCCAAGATAGTCTACTGGGCCCGAACAGAGAGACCCAGTACTTC.

This clonotype was seen only a few times. The chain carries TRBV28 and TRBJ2-7; 8 positions match TRBD1. Germline values: CDR1 MDHEN, CDR2 SYDVKM. There are 15 residues in the CDR3. V lost 6 bases and J lost 0; bases outside the gene matches: 7. The CDR3 region is CASSPGGAFSYEQYF. The CDR3 coding sequence is TGTGCCAGCAGCCCAGGGGGCGCTTTCTCCTACGAGCAGTACTTC. The full variable domain, rest sourced from reference TRBV28 and TRBJ2-7, is DVKVTQSSRYLVKRTGEKVFLECVQDMDHENMFWYRQDPGLGLRLIYFSYDVKMKEKGDIPEGYSVSREKKERFSLILESASTNQTSMYLCASSPGGAFSYEQYFGPGTRLTVT.

There are a few counts of this clonotype. The V call is TRBV20-1, the J call TRBJ2-5; a weak D match, TRBD1 (6 bases). Germline V gives CDR1 DFQATT, CDR2 SNEGSKA (reference sequence). V was pared by 6 bases and J by 2 bases, with 16 bases between. This CDR3 contains 14 residues. The DNA of the CDR3 is TGCAGTGCGGCTCCGGGACACAATCAAGAGACCCAGTACTTC. Amino acid sequence: CSAAPGHNQETQYF.

The CDR3 loop is CSAPGQAYNEQFF. As DNA, the CDR3 is TGCAGTGCTCCGGGACAGGCCTACAATGAGCAGTTCTTC. The chain couples TRBV20-1 to TRBJ2-1, with 8 bases matching TRBD1. The CDR3 loop spans 13 amino acids. J lost 2 bases, V lost 5 bases, and 2 bases had no gene match. From germline, CDR1 is DFQATT and CDR2 SNEGSKA (reference sequence).

This clonotype was seen more than once but under ten times. The V and J genes are TRBV3-1 and TRBJ2-2; no definite D call. The CDR3 contains 13 residues. V was pared by 2 bases and J by 6 bases, with 7 bases between. Germline V lookup: CDR1 LGHDT, CDR2 YNNKEL (reference sequence). The CDR3 region has the DNA TGTGCCAGCAGCCAAAGAGGCTCCGGGGAGCTGTTTTTT. This gives the protein CASSQRGSGELFF.

J is TRBJ2-1 and V is TRBV12-3 or TRBV12-4; D is perhaps TRBD1 (10 bases). The V gene lost 3 bases and the J gene lost 8 bases, with 35 bases spanning the gap. The CDR3 is 21 residues long. The CDR3, as DNA: TGTGCCAGCAGTTTCGGACCCTGGGACAGGGGCCCCAGCGGGAGGAGTGATGAGCAGTTCTTC. It is translated as CASSFGPWDRGPSGRSDEQFF.